This T cell receptor (beta chain) was found in a study of blood T cell repertoires in COVID-19. Study-wide context: Whether acute or convalescent, the COVID-19 samples came from the United States, Italy and Spain.

Original handling: Counts of nucleated cells, estimated from reference gene primer amplification, were obtained. Assay used: immunoSEQ multiplex PCR; TCRdb lists only in-frame clones, some missing. V and J calls and clone size are copied from that table; D and trimming were computed from the DNA. Among hundreds of thousands of clones listed, 70% to 85% were seen once. The CDR3 runs 16 residues. Germline lookup yields CDR1 KGHDR and CDR2 SFDVKD. Between the trimmed V and J ends, which lost 4 bases and 4 bases, there was a span of 16 bases. The sequence derives from a woman at least 80 years old with acute or convalescent COVID-19. The J gene is TRBJ1-3, the V gene TRBV24-1, with TRBD1 as a possible D gene (5 bases). Sequencing was done on a sample of peripheral blood. The CDR3 sequence: CATSEAGGAPGNTIYF. The CDR3 DNA reads TGTGCCACCAGTGAAGCGGGAGGGGCGCCCGGAAACACCATATATTTT.